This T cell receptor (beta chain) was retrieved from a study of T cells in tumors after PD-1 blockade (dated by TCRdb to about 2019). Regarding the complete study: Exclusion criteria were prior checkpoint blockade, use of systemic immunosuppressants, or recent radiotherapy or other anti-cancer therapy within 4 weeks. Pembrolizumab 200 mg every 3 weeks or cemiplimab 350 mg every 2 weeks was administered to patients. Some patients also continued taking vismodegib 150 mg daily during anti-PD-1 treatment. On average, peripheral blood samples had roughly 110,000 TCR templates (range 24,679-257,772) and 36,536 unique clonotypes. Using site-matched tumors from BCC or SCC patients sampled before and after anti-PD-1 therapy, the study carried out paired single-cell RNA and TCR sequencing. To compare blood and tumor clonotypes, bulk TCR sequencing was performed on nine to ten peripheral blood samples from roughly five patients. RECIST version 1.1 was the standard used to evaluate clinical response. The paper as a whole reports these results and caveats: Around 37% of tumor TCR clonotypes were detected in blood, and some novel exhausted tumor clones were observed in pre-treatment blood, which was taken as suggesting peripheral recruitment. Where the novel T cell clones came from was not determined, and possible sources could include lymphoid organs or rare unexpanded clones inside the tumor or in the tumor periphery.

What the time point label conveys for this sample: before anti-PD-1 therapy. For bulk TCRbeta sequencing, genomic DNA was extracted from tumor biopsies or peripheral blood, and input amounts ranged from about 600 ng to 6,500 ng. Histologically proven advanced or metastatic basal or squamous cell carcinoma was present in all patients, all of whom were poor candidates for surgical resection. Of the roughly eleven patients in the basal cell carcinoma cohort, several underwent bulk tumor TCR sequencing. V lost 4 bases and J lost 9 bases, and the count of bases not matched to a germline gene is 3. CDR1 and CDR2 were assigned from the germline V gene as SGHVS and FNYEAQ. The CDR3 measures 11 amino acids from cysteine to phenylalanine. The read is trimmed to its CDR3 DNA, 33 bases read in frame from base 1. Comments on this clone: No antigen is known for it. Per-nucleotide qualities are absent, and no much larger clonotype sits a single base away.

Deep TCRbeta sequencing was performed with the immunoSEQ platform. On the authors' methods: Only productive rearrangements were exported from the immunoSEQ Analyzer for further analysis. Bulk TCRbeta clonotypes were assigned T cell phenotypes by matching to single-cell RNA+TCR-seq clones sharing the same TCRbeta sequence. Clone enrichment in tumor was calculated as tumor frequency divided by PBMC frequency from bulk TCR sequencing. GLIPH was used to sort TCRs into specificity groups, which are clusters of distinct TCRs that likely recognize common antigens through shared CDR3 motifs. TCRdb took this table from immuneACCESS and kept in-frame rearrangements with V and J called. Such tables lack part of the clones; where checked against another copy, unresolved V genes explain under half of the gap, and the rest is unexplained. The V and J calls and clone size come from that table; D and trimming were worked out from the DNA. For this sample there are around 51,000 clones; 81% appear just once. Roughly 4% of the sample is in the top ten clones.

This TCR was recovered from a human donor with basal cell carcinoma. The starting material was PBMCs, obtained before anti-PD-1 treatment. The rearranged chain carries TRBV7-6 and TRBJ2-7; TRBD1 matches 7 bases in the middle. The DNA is TGTGCCAGCAGCTCAGGGGGAAGGCAGTACTTC. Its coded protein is CASSSGGRQYF. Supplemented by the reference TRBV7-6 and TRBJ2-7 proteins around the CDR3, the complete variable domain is GAGVSQSPRYKVTKRGQDVALRCDPISGHVSLYWYRQALGQGPEFLTYFNYEAQQDKSGLPNDRFSAERPEGSISTLTIQRTEQRDSAMYRCASSSGGRQYFGPGTRLTVT.